A single sample gave rise to the 9 T cell receptor beta chains below, sequenced in a study of blood T cell repertoires in COVID-19. Repertoires were generated with immunoSEQ multiplex PCR, while TCRdb's copy carries only in-frame clones and drops some. This table has about 100,000 clones, just under 80% appearing once. Sample: peripheral blood. These receptors were obtained from a woman between 65 and 79 years old with acute or convalescent COVID-19.

This clone turned up a few times. V usage is TRBV12-3 or TRBV12-4 and J usage is TRBJ1-2, with 7 nucleotides matching TRBD1. CDR3 length: 13 amino acids. The trim removed 3 bases at V and 6 bases at J, leaving 4 bases unmatched. The CDR3 here is CASSFWDSDGYTF. The CDR3 bases are TGTGCCAGCAGTTTCTGGGACAGCGATGGCTACACCTTC.

J is TRBJ2-2 and V is TRBV6-5, with D possibly TRBD1 on 6 matching bases. Trimming stripped 10 bases from V and 0 bases from J, with 15 bases between. Germline CDR1 and CDR2: MNHEY and SVGAGI. This CDR3 region has 15 residues. The CDR3 DNA sequence: TGTGCCACCCTAGCCGGGACACCGAACACCGGGGAGCTGTTTTTT. Translating gives CATLAGTPNTGELFF.

This clone has a single count. This chain joins TRBV2 and TRBJ2-6, with a possible D match to TRBD2 (5 bases). CDR3 length equals 15 residues. CDR1 is SNHLY, CDR2 FYNNEI, per germline. V lost 6 bases, J lost 1 base, and 10 bases lay in between. The chain's CDR3 is CASSLGRSGANVLTF. CDR3 coding DNA: TGTGCCAGCAGCCTAGGGAGATCTGGGGCCAACGTCCTGACTTTC.

The chain links TRBV11-2 to TRBJ1-4, with D maybe TRBD1 (5 bases). The V and J ends lost 7 bases and 6 bases respectively, with 15 bases between them. In germline, CDR1 is SGHAT, CDR2 FQNNGV. The CDR3 has 14 residues. The CDR3 region is CASKTPGTYEKLFF. In DNA form, the CDR3 reads TGTGCCAGCAAAACACCCGGGACTTATGAAAAACTGTTTTTT.

The V call is TRBV13, the J call TRBJ2-3; the match to TRBD2 covers 7 bases. CDR3 length equals 15 residues. The germline V gene has CDR1 PRHDT and CDR2 FYEKMQ (reference sequence). V gave up 5 bases and J gave up 6 bases; unmatched junction bases: 11. The CDR3 DNA reads as TGTGCCAGCAGCACTACTAGCGTAGGTAGGGATACGCAGTATTTT. It translates to CASSTTSVGRDTQYF.

This clone was observed a handful of times. V gene TRBV7-9 combines with J gene TRBJ1-1; no firm D call. The germline V gene encodes CDR1 SEHNR and CDR2 FQNEAQ (reference sequence). V was clipped by 1 base and J by 2 bases, with 5 bases between them. This CDR3 spans 13 amino acids. In nucleotides, the CDR3 is TGTGCCAGCAGCTTAGGAACTAACACTGAAGCTTTCTTT. Translating gives CASSLGTNTEAFF.

In this sample, this clone turned up a few times. The chain recombines TRBV6-4 with TRBJ1-3, with D perhaps matching TRBD1 (5 bases). This CDR3 is built from 17 residues. Germline V CDR1 and CDR2: MRHNA, SNTAGT. The ends were cut back, 2 bases at V and 3 bases at J, with 17 bases in the middle. CDR3 nucleotides: TGTGCCAGCAGTGACCTGCTCAGGCAGGGTGGTGGAAACACCATATATTTT. Amino acids: CASSDLLRQGGGNTIYF.

The chain has TRBV7-6 and TRBJ2-2; D gene ambiguous. This CDR3 contains 12 residues. CDR1 SGHVS and CDR2 FNYEAQ come from the germline V gene. Trimming left V 5 bases short and J 4 bases short, with 5 bases between. In nucleotides, the CDR3 is TGTGCCAGCAGCCCGGGCACCGGGGAGCTGTTTTTT. Translating gives CASSPGTGELFF. Looking up the rest from reference TRBV7-6 and TRBJ2-2 gives the full variable domain: GAGVSQSPRYKVTKRGQDVALRCDPISGHVSLYWYRQALGQGPEFLTYFNYEAQQDKSGLPNDRFSAERPEGSISTLTIQRTEQRDSAMYRCASSPGTGELFFGEGSRLTVL.

This clone was counted only a few times. V is TRBV18 and J is TRBJ1-2; D is possibly TRBD1 (5 bases). The length of the CDR3 is 15 residues. In germline, CDR1 is KGHSH, CDR2 LQKENI. V shed 4 bases and J shed 2 bases, with 14 bases lying between them. CDR3 in amino acids: CASSLRQLQNYGYTF. The CDR3 DNA is TGTGCCAGCTCACTTCGACAGCTTCAGAACTATGGCTACACCTTC. The full variable domain, completed using reference TRBV18 and TRBJ1-2, is NAGVMQNPRHLVRRRGQEARLRCSPMKGHSHVYWYRQLPEEGLKFMVYLQKENIIDESGMPKERFSAEFPKEGPSILRIQQVVRGDSAAYFCASSLRQLQNYGYTFGSGTRLTVV.